This is a list of T cell receptor beta chains from one sample in a study of T cell repertoires in ileal Crohn's disease. Profiled with immunoSEQ multiplex PCR; TCRdb holds only in-frame clones, not every one. The sample shows 12,000 or so clones, around four fifths of them seen only once. Specimen: ileal tissue. All receptors come from an adult with Crohn's disease. The CDR3 runs from the conserved cysteine through the conserved F or W. Each record gives: V gene, J gene, CDR3 protein.

TRBV6-1	TRBJ2-7	CASSGWTSSYEQYF
TRBV11-2	TRBJ2-7	CASSLIPQGRRYEQYF
TRBV21-1	TRBJ2-5	CASSDPMDSFQETQYF
TRBV10-3	TRBJ2-1	CAISGRDNEQFF
TRBV9	TRBJ2-7	CASSVAPGTSGNDEQYF
TRBV2	TRBJ2-1	CASIHEGASRATEQFF
TRBV7-3	TRBJ2-3	CASAWGVTDTQYF
TRBV11-2	TRBJ1-1	CASSLDGSRSKAFF
TRBV9	TRBJ1-1	CASSETGLGNTEAFF
TRBV7-3	TRBJ2-2	CASTPGGLTDTGELFF
TRBV5-1	TRBJ2-7	CASSLVSSGIDEQYF
TRBV2	TRBJ2-1	CASSETAGQFF
TRBV13	TRBJ2-1	CASSLRAGTSGGIGHEQFF
TRBV5-4	TRBJ1-4	CASSLNQGGEKLFF
TRBV2	TRBJ1-1	CASSEEGGGRTEAFF
TRBV28	TRBJ1-1	CASTIHRGRNTEAFF
TRBV25-1	TRBJ1-5	CASSAQGAHGNQPQHF
TRBV30	TRBJ1-1	CAWSTRGPMNTEAFF
TRBV7-9	TRBJ2-1	CASIHRSQEAGFF
TRBV7-8	TRBJ1-4	CASSPRDREYEKLFF
TRBV5-6	TRBJ2-2	CASSLGAWTGELFF
TRBV5-1	TRBJ1-1	CASSGTGQGGTEAFF
TRBV25-1	TRBJ2-2	CASSDKDRGRAGELFF
TRBV13	TRBJ2-7	CASSCFGTGVPHEQYF
TRBV5-4	TRBJ2-7	CASSETLAGPRNEQYF
TRBV9	TRBJ1-5	CASSVGSAGQPQHF
TRBV6-1	TRBJ1-3	CASSHGTRGNTIYF
TRBV4-3	TRBJ2-7	CASSLSTSGNYEQYF
TRBV9	TRBJ2-7	CASSVGVESGEQYF
TRBV5-1	TRBJ2-7	CASSLQGGLSYEQYF
TRBV2	TRBJ2-1	CASRDTSGVYNEQFF
TRBV4-1	TRBJ2-1	CASSAAGGFQNADYNEQFF
TRBV7-8	TRBJ1-2	CASSLGGRGYGYTF
TRBV6-1	TRBJ2-5	CASRQGAWETQYF